These 23 T cell receptor beta chains share one sample of origin, sequenced in a study of T cell responses to AZD1222 COVID-19 vaccine (dated by TCRdb to the early 2020s). Library preparation employed the immunoSEQ multiplex PCR assay. TCRdb retrieved this table from immuneACCESS and kept in-frame rearrangements only. Not all clones are present; in checked studies, unresolved V genes account for under half, and no reason is known for the remainder. The sample table lists about 170,000 clones, approximately 90% of them with a count of one. Of the sample, 6.9% falls within the top ten clones. What the time point label conveys for this sample: baseline before first vaccination. The sample here was peripheral blood, taken on day 0 of AZD1222 vaccination. The origin of the receptors is an adult in good health.

Only a few counts were recorded for this clone. This sequence joins TRBV30 and TRBJ1-2, with D perhaps matching TRBD1 (5 bases). The germline CDR1 and CDR2 sequences are GTSNPN and SVGIG (reference sequence). The CDR3 extends over 14 amino acids. With 2 bases removed from V and 3 bases from J, the gap between germline ends came to 13 bases. The chain's CDR3 is CAWSPQGLDYGYTF. DNA of the CDR3: TGTGCCTGGAGTCCCCAGGGACTGGACTATGGCTACACCTTC.

This chain uses TRBV6-5 with TRBJ1-1; perhaps TRBD1 as D (6 bases). The germline V gene has CDR1 MNHEY and CDR2 SVGAGI. The V and J ends lost 3 bases and 4 bases respectively, with 15 bases between them. The CDR3 length is 15 residues. In nucleotides, the CDR3 is TGTGCCAGCAGTTATAGGGCAGGGGATGGCACTGAAGCTTTCTTT. This sequence encodes CASSYRAGDGTEAFF.

The chain is built from TRBV4-2 and TRBJ2-1; D call uncertain. CDR1 is LGHNA and CDR2 is YNFKEQ in the germline V gene. The CDR3 length is 13 residues. Trimming removed 0 bases from V and 4 bases from J, with 4 bases in between. This CDR3 reads CASSQELYNEQFF. DNA of the CDR3: TGTGCCAGCAGCCAAGAGCTTTACAATGAGCAGTTCTTC.

The chain has TRBV27 and TRBJ2-1; no firm D call. The length of the CDR3 is 13 residues. Looked up from germline, CDR1 is MNHEY and CDR2 is SMNVEV (reference sequence). V was pared by 3 bases and J by 5 bases, with 8 bases between. The CDR3 loop is CASSFGVNNEQFF. Here the CDR3 DNA reads TGTGCCAGCAGTTTTGGTGTGAACAATGAGCAGTTCTTC.

V and J are TRBV3-1 (or the pseudogene TRBV3-2) and TRBJ2-5; D is uncertain. Trimming pared 5 bases from V and 1 base from J, leaving 11 bases between. CDR3 size: 14 residues. Germline lookup yields CDR1 LGHDT and CDR2 YNNKEL (reference sequence). CDR3 in amino acids: CASSWIRIQETQYF. CDR3 nucleotides: TGTGCCAGCAGCTGGATTAGGATCCAAGAGACCCAGTACTTC.

The J gene is TRBJ2-7, the V gene TRBV27, with TRBD1 matching over 7 bases. The ends lost 1 base at V and 1 base at J; junction bases unmatched: 1. CDR1 is MNHEY, CDR2 SMNVEV, per germline (reference sequence). The length of the CDR3 is 14 residues. Here the CDR3 reads CASSLLDRSYEQYF. CDR3 nucleotide sequence: TGTGCCAGCAGTTTATTGGACAGGTCCTACGAGCAGTACTTC.

This chain uses TRBV12-5 with TRBJ2-3; D remains ambiguous. V was pared by 6 bases and J by 1 base, with 8 bases between. This CDR3 region has 13 residues. Germline CDR1 reads LGHNT; CDR2 reads FRNRAP. CDR3 DNA sequence: TGTGCTAGTGGAACCGATGGCACAGATACGCAGTATTTT. It is translated as CASGTDGTDTQYF.

This clone showed up just a few times. DNA of the CDR3: TGTGCCAGCAGCTTGGGTGCAGGGAACTATGGCTACACCTTC. Its protein is CASSLGAGNYGYTF. The chain has TRBV7-9 and TRBJ1-2; D perhaps matches TRBD1 (5 bases). The CDR3 has 14 amino acids. V shed 3 bases and J shed 2 bases, with 10 bases lying between them. In germline, CDR1 is SEHNR, CDR2 FQNEAQ (reference sequence).

The rearrangement links TRBV12-3 or TRBV12-4 to TRBJ2-1; 11 bases line up with TRBD2. J was trimmed by 12 bases and V by 5 bases; bases with no gene match: 6. The length of the CDR3 is 13 residues. The DNA of the CDR3 is TGTGCCAGCAGTCCGGGACTAGCGGAGGTGCAGTTCTTC. Translated, it gives CASSPGLAEVQFF.

This chain connects TRBV19 to TRBJ1-5; tentative D call: TRBD1 (5 bases). This CDR3 region has 18 residues. Germline-derived CDR1 and CDR2 are LNHDA and SQIVND (reference sequence). V lost 4 bases to trimming and J lost 0 bases, with 19 bases between them. The CDR3 sequence: CASSSLQGQLYSNQPQHF. The CDR3 bases are TGTGCCAGTAGTAGTCTGCAAGGACAACTGTATAGCAATCAGCCCCAGCATTTT.

This rearrangement joins TRBV27 to TRBJ2-1; D is perhaps TRBD1 or TRBD2 (5 bases each). V was pared by 3 bases and J by 5 bases, with 11 bases between. The CDR3 loop spans 14 amino acids. Per germline, CDR1 MNHEY and CDR2 SMNVEV (reference sequence). The chain's CDR3 is CASSFGTPHNEQFF. CDR3 nucleotide sequence: TGTGCCAGCAGTTTCGGGACGCCACACAATGAGCAGTTCTTC.

V and J are TRBV2 and TRBJ1-4, with no clear D. Germline values: CDR1 SNHLY, CDR2 FYNNEI. Trimming took off 7 bases at V and 0 bases at J, with 9 bases between the two ends. The CDR3 totals 14 residues. CDR3 sequence reads: CASTKEATNEKLFF. The CDR3 DNA follows: TGTGCCAGCACAAAAGAGGCAACTAATGAAAAACTGTTTTTT.

The CDR3 sequence: CASSSDTEGYTF. The DNA of the CDR3 is TGTGCCAGCAGCTCGGACACGGAGGGCTACACCTTC. This chain links TRBV5-6 with TRBJ1-2; D is perhaps TRBD1 (5 bases). V was clipped by 3 bases and J by 8 bases, with 11 bases between them. This CDR3 is 12 amino acids long. Germline CDR1 is SGHDT and CDR2 is YYEEEE.

This clone has more than one count but fewer than ten. The chain has TRBV6-5 and TRBJ1-1; D gene uncertain. Germline V lookup: CDR1 MNHEY, CDR2 SVGAGI. CDR3 size: 14 residues. V dropped 4 bases and J dropped 3 bases, with 12 bases sitting between them. Written as DNA, the CDR3 is TGTGCCAGCAGTTTGAAAACAGACCACACTGAAGCTTTCTTT. This gives the protein CASSLKTDHTEAFF.

The chain links TRBV3-1 (or the pseudogene TRBV3-2) to TRBJ1-2, with D hard to call. The ends were cut back, 1 base at V and 7 bases at J, with 13 bases in the middle. The CDR3 covers 14 residues. Germline V lookup: CDR1 LGHDT, CDR2 YNNKEL (reference sequence). CDR3 protein: CASSQGLLDLGYTF. The CDR3 bases are TGTGCCAGCAGCCAAGGTTTATTGGATCTTGGCTACACCTTC.

This clone has just one count. The chain joins TRBV10-3 to TRBJ1-2, with TRBD1 matching over 8 bases. This CDR3 spans 15 amino acids. Germline V gives CDR1 ENHRY, CDR2 SYGVKD. V lost 3 bases, J lost 4 bases, and 7 bases stayed unmatched. CDR3 nucleotide sequence: TGTGCCATCAGTGAAACGGACAGGGCTTTCTATGGCTACACCTTC. This codes for CAISETDRAFYGYTF.

V is TRBV29-1 and J is TRBJ2-7; D ambiguous. The ends were cut back, 5 bases at V and 3 bases at J, with 14 bases in the middle. The CDR3 consists of 13 residues. Germline CDR1 SQVTM, CDR2 ANQGSEA. CDR3 loop: CSVSRSTGYEQYF. DNA of the CDR3: TGCAGCGTTTCCCGCTCGACCGGCTACGAGCAGTACTTC.

V gene TRBV3-1 (or the pseudogene TRBV3-2) combines with J gene TRBJ2-7; 11 nucleotides agree with TRBD1. The length of the CDR3 is 16 residues. The germline CDR1 and CDR2 sequences are LGHDT and YNNKEL (reference sequence). V shed 2 bases and J 5 bases; nucleotides not matched to a gene: 8. The CDR3 here is CASSQRTGGAPDEQYF. CDR3 in DNA: TGTGCCAGCAGCCAACGGACAGGGGGCGCGCCTGACGAGCAGTACTTC.

The count of this clone is one. The chain recombines TRBV9 with TRBJ2-1; D may be TRBD2 (5 bases). Between the trimmed V and J ends, which lost 0 bases and 5 bases, there was a span of 15 bases. The CDR3 spans 16 residues. CDR1 and CDR2 from the germline V gene are SGDLS and YYNGEE. CDR3 sequence reads: CASSVGGSSSDNEQFF. The CDR3 region has the DNA TGTGCCAGCAGCGTAGGGGGAAGTAGTAGCGACAATGAGCAGTTCTTC. Full variable domain (outside the CDR3, taken from reference TRBV9 and TRBJ2-1): DSGVTQTPKHLITATGQRVTLRCSPRSGDLSVYWYQQSLDQGLQFLIQYYNGEERAKGNILERFSAQQFPDLHSELNLSSLELGDSALYFCASSVGGSSSDNEQFFGPGTRLTVL.

This chain joins TRBV10-2 and TRBJ2-1, with D tentatively TRBD1 (6 bases). CDR1 is WSHSY, CDR2 SAAADI, per germline. This CDR3 has 13 amino acids. Trimming removed 10 bases from V and 2 bases from J, with 12 bases in between. CDR3 sequence reads: CAINRDTYNEQFF. The CDR3 DNA sequence: TGCGCCATCAATCGGGACACCTACAATGAGCAGTTCTTC.

The rearrangement joins TRBV7-9 to TRBJ2-7; D is unclear. CDR1 is SEHNR, CDR2 FQNEAQ, per germline (reference sequence). The V and J ends lost 8 bases and 2 bases respectively, with 16 bases between them. This CDR3 contains 14 residues. CDR3 protein: CASSSGPAAYEQYF. The DNA of the CDR3 is TGTGCCAGCTCCTCGGGCCCCGCGGCCTACGAGCAGTACTTC.

The rearrangement links TRBV27 to TRBJ2-3, with 10 nucleotides matching TRBD2. With V trimmed by 6 bases and J by 2 bases, 2 bases remained unmatched. The CDR3 extends over 14 amino acids. From germline, CDR1 is MNHEY and CDR2 SMNVEV (reference sequence). The CDR3 sequence: CASSGLAATDTQYF. CDR3 sequence (DNA): TGTGCCAGCAGCGGACTAGCGGCCACAGATACGCAGTATTTT.

This chain connects TRBV6-5 to TRBJ2-3; D might be TRBD1 (6 bases). The germline gives CDR1 MNHEY, CDR2 SVGAGI. With 6 bases removed from V and 2 bases from J, the gap between germline ends came to 12 bases. The CDR3 has 14 amino acids. The chain's CDR3 is CASRGKGVTDTQYF. CDR3 in DNA: TGTGCCAGCAGGGGAAAGGGGGTCACAGATACGCAGTATTTT.